This is a list of T cell receptor beta chains from one sample in a study of type 1 and type 2 diabetes patients. Each CDR3 protein is one row after TCRdb ran MiXCR on the multiplex PCR reads. The data show approximately 260,000 distinct CDR3 sequences, with approximately 50% seen just once and approximately 14% held by the top ten. The sequencing input was peripheral blood mononuclear cells (PBMCs). All receptors derive from a young man with type 2 diabetes. Both conserved end residues are part of each CDR3. The D gene is left open where the match is weak. Size is stated for part of the rows, as once, few or many counts, or as a class when the clone is expanded.

D gene,clone size,V gene,J gene,CDR3 DNA,CDR3 protein
NA,NA,TRBV7-9,TRBJ2-1,TGTGCCAGCAGTTTACTCGGCCCGCAGTTCTTC,CASSLLGPQFF
TRBD1,NA,TRBV10-1,TRBJ2-1,TGCGCCAGCAGCGGTCGGTGGGACAGCTCCTACAATGAGCAGTTCTTC,CASSGRWDSSYNEQFF
NA,few,TRBV27,TRBJ2-7,TGTGCCAGCAGTCTCAGACTAGACGGCGAGCAGTACTTC,CASSLRLDGEQYF
TRBD2,NA,TRBV6-2/TRBV6-3,TRBJ2-2,TGTGCCAGCAGGGTAGCGGGGGGGTTCTACGGGGAGCTGTTTTTT,CASRVAGGFYGELFF
TRBD2,few,TRBV6-1,TRBJ2-3,TGTGCCATCAGTGCCTCTTTTGCAAGTAGCGGGAGTTTGTCCAATACGCAGTATTTT,CAISASFASSGSLSNTQYF
NA,few,TRBV7-9,TRBJ2-3,TGTGCCAGCAGAACCAGGGAAGATACGCAGTATTTT,CASRTREDTQYF
NA,few,TRBV27,TRBJ2-3,TGTGCCAGCAGTTTGGGTGGGGGGGGCGATACGCAGTATTTT,CASSLGGGGDTQYF
TRBD1,NA,TRBV10-1,TRBJ2-7,TGTGCCAGCACTCTTCCGACAGGGAGCCACGAGCAGTACTTC,CASTLPTGSHEQYF
TRBD2,NA,TRBV30,TRBJ2-2,TGTGCCTGGAGTCTAGCGGGACTCGGGGAGCTGTTTTTT,CAWSLAGLGELFF
NA,NA,TRBV19,TRBJ2-1,TGTGCCCTGAGGGACGCGGGCAATGAGCAGTTCTTC,CALRDAGNEQFF
TRBD1,NA,TRBV27,TRBJ1-4,TGTGCCAGCAGCGCCGGGACAGAAAATGAAAAACTGTTTTTT,CASSAGTENEKLFF
NA,NA,TRBV7-8,TRBJ1-2,TGTGCCAGCAGCACGAGCTCGCAGGGGTGCTACACCTTC,CASSTSSQGCYTF
NA,few,TRBV7-2,TRBJ1-2,TGTGCCAGCAGCTTAGTATTTCAGGACAGCGGGGGCTACACCTTC,CASSLVFQDSGGYTF
NA,NA,TRBV15,TRBJ2-1,TGTGCCGCCCTGGACATTAACAATGGGCAGTTCTTC,CAALDINNGQFF
TRBD1,NA,TRBV30,TRBJ1-1,TGTGCCTGGAGGGGAGGGGGCAGGACTGAAGCTTTCTTT,CAWRGGGRTEAFF
TRBD1,few,TRBV27,TRBJ1-4,TGTGCCAGCAGTCTGGGGACAGGTATTGCGGAAAAACTGTTTTTT,CASSLGTGIAEKLFF
TRBD1,few,TRBV7-3,TRBJ1-2,TGTGCCAGCAGCTTGCTGGGACAGGGGAGCGAAGGCTACACCTTC,CASSLLGQGSEGYTF
TRBD1,NA,TRBV29-1,TRBJ2-2,TGCAGCGCCGAGGGGGGGACAGGGACCGGGGAGCTGTTTTTT,CSAEGGTGTGELFF
NA,NA,TRBV2,TRBJ1-2,TGTGCCAGCAGCGGTATGCGCGGGGCCGACTATGGCTACACCTTC,CASSGMRGADYGYTF
NA,NA,TRBV9,TRBJ2-2,TGTGCCAGCAGCGTAGTAGGAACGAACACCGGGGAGCTGTTTTTT,CASSVVGTNTGELFF
NA,NA,TRBV7-8,TRBJ2-7,TGTGCCAGCACCGTCGAGGGTTACGAGCAGTACTTC,CASTVEGYEQYF
NA,NA,TRBV5-1,TRBJ1-1,TGCGCCAGCAGCCAATGGGACCTAACGAACACTGAAGCTTTCTTT,CASSQWDLTNTEAFF
NA,NA,TRBV7-9,TRBJ2-7,TGTGCCAGCAGCTCCCGGGACACGTACGAGCAGTACTTC,CASSSRDTYEQYF
NA,few,TRBV29-1,TRBJ1-2,TGCAGCGTCTCCCCCCTTTTGACCAACTATGGCTACACCTTC,CSVSPLLTNYGYTF
TRBD1,NA,TRBV27,TRBJ2-5,TGTGCCAGCAAGAGGGACAGGCGCTTCCAAGAGACCCAGTACTTC,CASKRDRRFQETQYF
NA,few,TRBV20-1,TRBJ1-2,TGCAGTGCTAACTCAGGGGTGAACTATGGCTACACCTTC,CSANSGVNYGYTF
NA,NA,TRBV5-1,TRBJ1-6,TGCGCCAGCAGCTTCGGGGGGTTGGATTCACCCCTCCACTTT,CASSFGGLDSPLHF
NA,NA,TRBV4-1,TRBJ2-1,TGCGCCAGCAGCCAAGACCCCGGAAGAGAGCAGTTCTTC,CASSQDPGREQFF
NA,NA,TRBV20-1,TRBJ2-5,TGCAGTGCCCGGCGGGGCGGAGGGTGGGAGACCCAGTACTTC,CSARRGGGWETQYF
NA,few,TRBV30,TRBJ2-3,TGTGCCTGGAGTTTAGGTGGGGATGGGGCGCAGTATTTT,CAWSLGGDGAQYF
NA,few,TRBV2,TRBJ2-3,TGTGCCAGCAGTGAGGAGGTCGGCCAGTATTTT,CASSEEVGQYF
NA,NA,TRBV7-6,TRBJ2-7,TGTGCCAGCAGCTCGACTCAGGGTAAGTACGAGCAGTACTTC,CASSSTQGKYEQYF
NA,many,TRBV10-1,TRBJ2-5,TGCGCCAGCAGTGATGTGTGGGAAGAGACCCAGTACTTC,CASSDVWEETQYF
NA,NA,TRBV6-1,TRBJ2-7,TGTGCCAGTCAGGGACCAGTCTACGAGCAGTACTTC,CASQGPVYEQYF
NA,many,TRBV7-9,TRBJ1-1,TGTGCCAGCAGCTCTCAGGGCACTGAAGCTTTCTTT,CASSSQGTEAFF
TRBD2,NA,TRBV19,TRBJ2-2,TGTGCCAGTAGTCTTTTACTAGCGGGAGGGCTTCGGGACACCGGGGAGCTGTTTTTT,CASSLLLAGGLRDTGELFF
NA,NA,TRBV10-3,TRBJ2-3,TGTGCCATCCAGTCCCTTTTGGCAGATATGCAGTATTTT,CAIQSLLADMQYF
NA,once,TRBV4-2,TRBJ2-1,TGTGCCAGCAGCGATACGAAATTCTCCTACAATGAGCAGTTCTTC,CASSDTKFSYNEQFF
NA,few,TRBV19,TRBJ2-5,TGTGCCAGTAATGATAACCAGCAAGGACAGACCCAGTACTTC,CASNDNQQGQTQYF
NA,few,TRBV13,TRBJ1-6,TGTGCCAGCAGCCGGATTCGCGGGGGCTCTTCACCCCTCCACTTT,CASSRIRGGSSPLHF
NA,NA,TRBV28,TRBJ1-1,TGTGCCAGCAGTTTCTGGGGAACTAAAGGTGAAGCTTTCTTT,CASSFWGTKGEAFF
NA,few,TRBV20-1,TRBJ2-7,TGCAGTGCTAGGGGGACATACACCTACGAGCAGTACTTC,CSARGTYTYEQYF
NA,many,TRBV30,TRBJ1-4,TGTGCCTGGAGTGAATACGGACTGGGTAATGAAAAACTGTTTTTT,CAWSEYGLGNEKLFF
NA,NA,TRBV10-3,TRBJ1-2,TGTGCCATCACTTCCGGAACAAACTATGGCTACACCTTC,CAITSGTNYGYTF
TRBD1,NA,TRBV7-9,TRBJ2-1,TGTGCCAGCAGCGCACTAAAGGACAGGGCGGGCGAGCAGTTCTTC,CASSALKDRAGEQFF
NA,NA,TRBV30,TRBJ1-5,TGTGCCTGGGGCGGACAGCTTAATCAGCCCCAGCATTTC,CAWGGQLNQPQHF
NA,NA,TRBV14,TRBJ2-1,TGTGCCAGCGGAGAGGAGCTTTACGGGGGGCGCGACAATGAGCAGTTCTTC,CASGEELYGGRDNEQFF
TRBD2,NA,TRBV7-6,TRBJ2-2,TGTGCCAGCAGCCCATACCCCGGGGGGAGCGGCCCGAACACCGGGGAGCTGTTTTTT,CASSPYPGGSGPNTGELFF
NA,NA,TRBV6-4,TRBJ1-6,TGTGCCACCAGCAGAGAATACCTCCCGGCAGGATCCCTCCACTTT,CATSREYLPAGSLHF
NA,few,TRBV24-1,TRBJ2-2,TGTGCCACCAGTGACCAAGGACGGGACACCGGGGAGCTGTTTTTT,CATSDQGRDTGELFF